The 27 T cell receptor beta chains given below trace back to one sample, sequenced in a study of cytomegalovirus exposure and HLA in healthy donors. This PCR relied on a set of 60 Vbeta primers and 13 Jbeta primers. Some clones are missing from TCRdb's copy, which holds only in-frame ones; the method was immunoSEQ multiplex PCR. The sample has around 130,000 clones, more than 80% seen once. Sequenced: PBMCs. The receptors come from a woman between 40 and 50 years old in good health and CMV-seropositive.

The chain couples TRBV5-1 to TRBJ2-1, with D possibly TRBD2 on 5 matching bases. V lost 0 bases to trimming and J lost 2 bases, with 12 bases between them. This CDR3 has 16 amino acids. The germline V gene encodes CDR1 SGHRS and CDR2 YFSETQ. CDR3 residues: CASSLGGSVAYNEQFF. CDR3 DNA sequence: TGCGCCAGCAGCTTGGGAGGTAGCGTAGCCTACAATGAGCAGTTCTTC.

The chain employs TRBV2 and TRBJ2-7, with TRBD2 matching over 7 bases. The germline V gene has CDR1 SNHLY and CDR2 FYNNEI. The V and J ends lost 10 bases and 3 bases, in that order; junction bases with no gene match: 18. The CDR3 runs 16 residues. CDR3 sequence: CATKIVSGLIDYEQYF. The CDR3 DNA sequence: TGTGCCACCAAGATAGTTAGCGGGCTAATAGACTACGAGCAGTACTTC. Full variable domain (rest looked up from reference TRBV2 and TRBJ2-7): EPEVTQTPSHQVTQMGQEVILRCVPISNHLYFYWYRQILGQKVEFLVSFYNNEISEKSEIFDDQFSVERPDGSNFTLKIRSTKLEDSAMYFCATKIVSGLIDYEQYFGPGTRLTVT.

This clone was seen once. The chain employs TRBV9 and TRBJ2-7; 10 bases are shared with TRBD2. The V gene's germline CDR1 is SGDLS and CDR2 YYNGEE. The CDR3 has 15 residues. The J segment lost 4 bases and the V segment lost 5 bases, leaving 9 bases of the junction unmatched. The CDR3 reads CASSMASGRGYEQYF. In DNA, the CDR3 is TGTGCCAGCAGTATGGCTAGCGGGAGAGGTTACGAGCAGTACTTC.

This clone has just a few counts. The genes are TRBV6-5 and TRBJ1-1; D unclear. The CDR3 spans 15 residues. Germline CDR1 MNHEY, CDR2 SVGAGI. V was shortened by 0 bases and J by 4 bases, with 12 bases between the two germline ends. Written as DNA, the CDR3 is TGTGCCAGCAGTTACTCGCCCCGGGTGGGCACTGAAGCTTTCTTT. Protein product: CASSYSPRVGTEAFF.

Note on this clone: The junction and the germline gene differ at one end; a read error may be behind it. CDR3: CASSPRANTGELFF. The CDR3 DNA follows: TGTGCTAGCAGCCCCCGGGCGAACACCGGGGAGCTGTTTTTT. This sequence joins TRBV7-7 and TRBJ2-2; D ambiguous. The CDR3 is 14 amino acids. The germline V gene encodes CDR1 SSHAT and CDR2 FNYEAQ (reference sequence).

Only a few counts were recorded for this clone. V is TRBV5-1 and J is TRBJ2-1; a possible D gene is TRBD1 (5 bases). Trimming removed 4 bases from V and 4 bases from J, with 15 bases in between. CDR3 length: 15 residues. From germline, CDR1 is SGHRS and CDR2 YFSETQ. CDR3 in DNA: TGCGCCAGCAGCCAAGATGGGGCACCTTACAATGAGCAGTTCTTC. It is translated as CASSQDGAPYNEQFF.

V and J are TRBV10-3 and TRBJ2-7, with 8 positions matching TRBD2. After removal of 10 bases from V and 1 base from J, the junction contained 6 bases not matched to a gene. The CDR3 runs to 13 residues. CDR1 is ENHRY and CDR2 is SYGVKD in the germline V gene. The CDR3 DNA reads TGTGCCACAAATAGCGGGGAGTCCTACGAGCAGTACTTC. Its protein is CATNSGESYEQYF.

This rearrangement joins TRBV19 to TRBJ1-1; D uncertain. The V gene's germline CDR1 is LNHDA and CDR2 SQIVND (reference sequence). CDR3 length: 13 amino acids. Trimming cost V 1 base and J 5 bases, with 8 bases left between them. The chain's CDR3 is CASSIGRGTEAFF. In DNA, the CDR3 is TGTGCCAGTAGTATAGGTCGGGGAACTGAAGCTTTCTTT.

The J gene is TRBJ2-7, the V gene TRBV21-1; TRBD1 is the table's D call, not checked against the DNA. TRBV21-1 is flagged as a pseudogene. This CDR3 has 15 residues. The CDR3 is CASSKCQQGAHEQYF. As DNA, the CDR3 is TGTGCCAGCAGCAAATGCCAACAGGGGGCTCACGAGCAGTACTTC.

CDR3 sequence reads: CASSEGQGFQPQHF. For the CDR3, the DNA is TGTGCCAGCAGTGAAGGACAGGGTTTCCAGCCCCAGCATTTT. The chain employs TRBV6-1 and TRBJ1-5; 7 positions agree with TRBD1. The CDR3 contains 14 residues. V shed 1 base, J shed 7 bases, and the junction held 4 bases outside the gene matches. In germline, CDR1 is MNHNS, CDR2 SASEGT.

J is TRBJ1-1 and V is TRBV10-3, with unresolved D. CDR3 length: 13 amino acids. Germline V CDR1 and CDR2: ENHRY, SYGVKD. Trimming left V 0 bases short and J 3 bases short, with 5 bases between. CDR3 residues: CAISESAYTEAFF. DNA of the CDR3: TGTGCCATCAGTGAGTCGGCATACACTGAAGCTTTCTTT.

The chain couples TRBV10-3 to TRBJ1-6; unclear D gene. The germline V gene has CDR1 ENHRY and CDR2 SYGVKD. This CDR3 is built from 17 residues. Between the trimmed V and J ends, which lost 4 bases and 1 base, there was a span of 14 bases. CDR3 residues: CAISAGLGGSYNSPLHF. The CDR3 nucleotides read TGTGCCATCAGTGCAGGTCTGGGTGGGTCCTATAATTCACCCCTCCACTTT.

This clone was counted only a few times. CDR3 nucleotides: TGTGCCAGCAGCCCTCGACTAGCGGGGGGGCTTTCGGATACGCAGTATTTT. It yields the protein CASSPRLAGGLSDTQYF. The chain links TRBV9 to TRBJ2-3; 14 nucleotides line up with TRBD2. CDR3 length equals 17 residues. V was pared by 4 bases and J by 6 bases, with 10 bases of the junction left unmatched. Germline CDR1 SGDLS, CDR2 YYNGEE.

V is TRBV27 and J is TRBJ1-2; a weak D match, TRBD1 (6 bases). This CDR3 contains 15 residues. Germline V gene lookup returns CDR1 MNHEY and CDR2 SMNVEV (reference sequence). The V and J ends lost 10 bases and 4 bases respectively, with 22 bases between them. CDR3 in DNA: TGTGCCACCCTCGACCGAGGGGGTTCCGTCTATGGCTACACCTTC. It translates to CATLDRGGSVYGYTF.

This chain joins TRBV5-1 and TRBJ1-3; D might be TRBD1 (6 bases). Trimming stripped 0 bases from V and 0 bases from J, with 10 bases between. The CDR3 is 16 residues long. The germline V gene encodes CDR1 SGHRS and CDR2 YFSETQ. The DNA for the CDR3 is TGCGCCAGCAGCTTGGGACAGGCGAGCTCTGGAAACACCATATATTTT. It codes for CASSLGQASSGNTIYF.

The J gene is TRBJ2-1, the V gene TRBV27; D is possibly TRBD2 (5 bases). This CDR3 comprises 11 residues. Looked up from germline, CDR1 is MNHEY and CDR2 is SMNVEV (reference sequence). Trimming left V 7 bases short and J 10 bases short, with 11 bases between. CDR3 DNA: TGTGCCAGCAAACTAGGCTGGGAGCAGTTCTTC. Protein sequence: CASKLGWEQFF.

The genes are TRBV19 and TRBJ2-1; 7 nucleotides agree with TRBD2. V lost 5 bases, J lost 2 bases, and 6 bases stayed unmatched. The CDR3 runs to 15 residues. Germline V gene data show CDR1 as LNHDA and CDR2 as SQIVND (reference sequence). The CDR3 loop reads CASSATGGTYNEQFF. The CDR3 DNA reads TGTGCCAGTAGTGCCACGGGAGGCACCTACAATGAGCAGTTCTTC.

The V and J genes are TRBV30 and TRBJ2-1; D is uncertain. The V end lost 3 bases, the J end lost 13 bases, and 13 bases lay between the germline ends. Germline CDR1 and CDR2: GTSNPN and SVGIG (reference sequence). CDR3 length: 11 amino acids. The CDR3 protein is CAWSILGLQFF. The DNA for the CDR3 is TGTGCCTGGAGCATCTTGGGCTTACAGTTCTTC. The full variable domain, in which reference TRBV30 and TRBJ2-1 provide the parts outside the CDR3, is SQTIHQWPATLVQPVGSPLSLECTVEGTSNPNLYWYRQAAGRGLQLLFYSVGIGQISSEVPQNLSASRPQDRQFILSSKKLLLSDSGFYLCAWSILGLQFFGPGTRLTVL.

The genes are TRBV6-1 and TRBJ1-3; D might be TRBD1 (5 bases). Deletions cut 5 bases from V and 1 base from J, with 12 bases between. Germline CDR1 MNHNS, CDR2 SASEGT. The CDR3 runs 15 residues. CDR3 amino acids: CASSSPGGSGNTIYF. In DNA, the CDR3 is TGTGCCAGCAGTTCCCCCGGGGGTTCTGGAAACACCATATATTTT.

The V gene is TRBV30, the J gene TRBJ1-6; unclear D gene. The length of the CDR3 is 14 residues. Per germline, CDR1 GTSNPN and CDR2 SVGIG (reference sequence). The germline V and J ends were trimmed by 4 bases and 0 bases, with 7 bases remaining between them. For the CDR3, the DNA is TGTGCCTGGATCCGGGACTCCTATAATTCACCCCTCCACTTT. This gives the protein CAWIRDSYNSPLHF.

The J gene is TRBJ1-6, the V gene TRBV27, with TRBD1 as a possible D gene (5 bases). The V end lost 5 bases, the J end lost 9 bases, and 20 bases lay between the germline ends. Germline assignment: CDR1 MNHEY and CDR2 SMNVEV (reference sequence). The CDR3 runs to 16 residues. The CDR3 DNA reads TGTGCCAGCAGTCTCCCAGCGCAGGGCGGATTTTCACCCCTCCACTTT. This translates into CASSLPAQGGFSPLHF.

This chain links TRBV15 with TRBJ2-5; TRBD2 agrees at 8 bases. After removal of 3 bases from V and 5 bases from J, the junction contained 5 bases not matched to a gene. This CDR3 region has 14 residues. Germline V CDR1 and CDR2: LNHNV, YYDKDF (reference sequence). CDR3 protein: CATSSTSGGETQYF. The CDR3 DNA sequence: TGTGCCACCAGCAGTACTAGCGGAGGGGAGACCCAGTACTTC.

The J gene is TRBJ2-1, the V gene TRBV6-6; 10 positions match TRBD2. The J segment lost 8 bases and the V segment lost 5 bases, leaving 12 bases of the junction unmatched. The CDR3 length is 16 residues. Per germline, CDR1 MNHNY and CDR2 SVGAGI (reference sequence). In DNA form, the CDR3 reads TGTGCCAGCAGTGGAGAGCGGGGGGGCCTTGGACATGAGCAGTTCTTC. Amino acids: CASSGERGGLGHEQFF.

The CDR3 reads CASSPFHGIDTQYF. CDR3 nucleotides: TGTGCCAGCAGCCCCTTTCACGGTATAGATACGCAGTATTTT. This chain connects TRBV9 to TRBJ2-3; D not resolved. There are 14 residues in the CDR3. Trimming took off 4 bases at V and 5 bases at J, with 14 bases between the two ends. The V gene's germline CDR1 is SGDLS and CDR2 YYNGEE.

The gene calls are TRBV2 and TRBJ2-2; 11 bases align to TRBD1. Germline trimming cut 6 bases from V and 0 bases from J; bases unmatched to any gene: 0. The germline V gene has CDR1 SNHLY and CDR2 FYNNEI. The CDR3 extends over 15 amino acids. The CDR3 region is CASRGQGANTGELFF. The CDR3 region has the DNA TGTGCCAGCAGGGGACAGGGGGCGAACACCGGGGAGCTGTTTTTT.

This chain links TRBV29-1 with TRBJ1-2, with 11 bases fitting TRBD1. The junction had 17 bases not matched to a gene; V was cut back by 4 bases and J by 7 bases. This CDR3 has 17 amino acids. The germline CDR1 and CDR2 sequences are SQVTM and ANQGSEA. CDR3 DNA: TGCAGCGTTGTGTCGCCAGGAAAGGACAGGGGGCGCGGTGGCTACACCTTC. Its translation is CSVVSPGKDRGRGGYTF. Together with reference TRBV29-1 and TRBJ1-2, the CDR3 gives the full variable domain: SAVISQKPSRDICQRGTSLTIQCQVDSQVTMMFWYRQQPGQSLTLIATANQGSEATYESGFVIDKFPISRPNLTFSTLTVSNMSPEDSSIYLCSVVSPGKDRGRGGYTFGSGTRLTVV.

The genes are TRBV6-5 and TRBJ1-5, with unresolved D. Trimming removed 0 bases from V and 4 bases from J, with 10 bases in between. Germline V gene sequence: CDR1 MNHEY, CDR2 SVGAGI. The CDR3 sequence is 15 residues long. CDR3 sequence reads: CASSYSQTQNQPQHF. In DNA, the CDR3 is TGTGCCAGCAGTTACTCACAGACACAGAATCAGCCCCAGCATTTT.